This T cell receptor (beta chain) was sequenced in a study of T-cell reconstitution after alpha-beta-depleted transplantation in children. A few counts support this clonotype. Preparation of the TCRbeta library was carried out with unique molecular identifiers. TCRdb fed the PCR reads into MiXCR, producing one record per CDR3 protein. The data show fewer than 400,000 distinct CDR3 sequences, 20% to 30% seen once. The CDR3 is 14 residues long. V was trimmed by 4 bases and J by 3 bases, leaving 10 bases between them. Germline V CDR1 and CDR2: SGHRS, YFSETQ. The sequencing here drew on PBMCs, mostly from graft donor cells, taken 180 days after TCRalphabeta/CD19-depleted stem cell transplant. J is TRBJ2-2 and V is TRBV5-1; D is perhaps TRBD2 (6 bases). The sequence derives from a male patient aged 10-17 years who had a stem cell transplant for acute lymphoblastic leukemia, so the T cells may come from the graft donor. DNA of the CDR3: TGCGCCAGCAGCCAGAGACTAGACACCGGGGAGCTGTTTTTT. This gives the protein CASSQRLDTGELFF.